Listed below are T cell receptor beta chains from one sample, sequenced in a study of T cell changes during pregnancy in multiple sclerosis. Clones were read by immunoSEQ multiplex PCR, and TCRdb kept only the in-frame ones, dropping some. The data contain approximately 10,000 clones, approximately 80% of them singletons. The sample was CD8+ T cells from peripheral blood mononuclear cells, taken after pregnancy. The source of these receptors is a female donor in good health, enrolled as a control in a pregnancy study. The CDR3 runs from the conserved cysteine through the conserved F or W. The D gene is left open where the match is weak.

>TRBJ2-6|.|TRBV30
CAWDRRAISGANVLTF
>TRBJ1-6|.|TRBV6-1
CASSEAGGPNSPLHF
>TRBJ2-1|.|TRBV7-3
CASSLSSTAHTEQFF
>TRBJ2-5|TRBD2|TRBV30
CAWSIAGVIVGQETQYF
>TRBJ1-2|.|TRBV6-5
CASSTPGRGGYTF
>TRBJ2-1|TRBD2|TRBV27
CASSLMGLAGLNEQFF
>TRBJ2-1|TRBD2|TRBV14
CASSQTSGSHEQFF
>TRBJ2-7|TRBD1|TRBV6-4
CASSVGTGGSYEQYF
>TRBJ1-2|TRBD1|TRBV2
CASSETGGNYGYTF
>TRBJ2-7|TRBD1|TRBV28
CASSSTGGLYEQYF
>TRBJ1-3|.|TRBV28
CASSLWISGISGNTIYF
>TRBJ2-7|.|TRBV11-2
CASSLNRDEQYF
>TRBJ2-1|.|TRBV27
CASSFDTYNEQFF
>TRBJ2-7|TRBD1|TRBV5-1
CASSLLTGTSYEQYF
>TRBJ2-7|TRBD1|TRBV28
CASSARPGTGSREQYF
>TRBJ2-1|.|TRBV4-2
CASTEGASASNEQFF
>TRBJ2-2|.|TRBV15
CATNLGSTGELFF
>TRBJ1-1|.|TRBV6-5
CASSYSPTEAFF
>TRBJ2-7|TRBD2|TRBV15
CATSLGLAGAYEQYF
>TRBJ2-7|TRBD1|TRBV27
CASSLVRQGVYEQYF
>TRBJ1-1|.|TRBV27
CASSLQGGGNTEAFF
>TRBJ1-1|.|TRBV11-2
CASSQRRLGGTEAFF
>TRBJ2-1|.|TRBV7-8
CASSLKASSYNEQFF
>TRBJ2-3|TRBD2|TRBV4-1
CASSGTSGPGTDTQYF
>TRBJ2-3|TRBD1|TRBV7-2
CASSSAPGQMQGKILTDTQYF
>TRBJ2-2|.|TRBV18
CASSPSTGELFF
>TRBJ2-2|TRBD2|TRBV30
CAWSGGNTGELFF
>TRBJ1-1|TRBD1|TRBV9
CASSPQTGPSGTEAFF
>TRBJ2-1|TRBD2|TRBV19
CASTPFSGSSYNEQFF
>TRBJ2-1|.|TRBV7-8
CASSLGGVGLVYNEQFF
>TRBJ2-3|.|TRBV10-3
CAIRGGNPGPW
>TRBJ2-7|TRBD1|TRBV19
CASSNTPGTGTYF
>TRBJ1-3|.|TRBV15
CATSRGVFSGNTIYF
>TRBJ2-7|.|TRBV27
CASSFRSSYEQYF
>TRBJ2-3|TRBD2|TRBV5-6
CASSFLAGDTDTQYF
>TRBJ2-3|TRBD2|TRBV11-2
CASRIGTTRRSTDTQYF
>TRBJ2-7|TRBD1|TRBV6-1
CASLLTGTSYEQYF
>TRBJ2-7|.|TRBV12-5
CASGRGPTRPASEQYF
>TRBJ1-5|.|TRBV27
CASSLSEAQPQHF
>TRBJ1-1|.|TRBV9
CASSVGGQPNTEAFF
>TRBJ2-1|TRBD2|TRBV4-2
CASTEGTSTSNEQFF
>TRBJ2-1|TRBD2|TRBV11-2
CASSLDRGEREQFF
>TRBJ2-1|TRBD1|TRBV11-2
CASSLGGMGTGAYNEQFF
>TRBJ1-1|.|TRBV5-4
CASRIYLNTEAFF
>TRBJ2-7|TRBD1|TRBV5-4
CASSNWDRSPYEQYF
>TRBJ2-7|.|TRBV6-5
CASSSLSGGIYYEQYF
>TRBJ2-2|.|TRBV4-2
CASSQTVGATGELFF
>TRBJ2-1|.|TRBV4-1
CASSQGRSRGGSYNEQFF
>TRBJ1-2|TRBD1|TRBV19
CASRLRQGLYGYTF
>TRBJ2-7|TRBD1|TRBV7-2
CASSRVQGWQYEQYF
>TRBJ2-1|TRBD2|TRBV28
CASSPTSGRIVSEQFF
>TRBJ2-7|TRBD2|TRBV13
CASSSLGGRADEQYF
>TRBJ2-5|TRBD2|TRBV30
CAWSAGGEEETQYF
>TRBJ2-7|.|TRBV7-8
CASSLSLGGRSYEQYF
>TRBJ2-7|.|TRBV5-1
CASSLDWSSYEQYF
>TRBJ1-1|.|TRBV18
CASSLALGYREDNTEAFF
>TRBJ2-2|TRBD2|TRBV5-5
CAAQREGISGELFF